The T cell receptor (beta chain) under discussion was sequenced for a study of blood T cell repertoires in COVID-19. Produced via immunoSEQ multiplex PCR; TCRdb's table is partial and in-frame only. The sample lists roughly 320,000 clones, more than 75% occurring once. V trimming: 4 bases; J trimming: 1 base; junction bases outside the gene matches: 5. CDR3 length equals 14 residues. Per the germline V gene, CDR1 is SGHDT and CDR2 is YYEEEE. This chain connects TRBV5-6 to TRBJ2-7, with TRBD2 identical over 7 bases. The sample comprised PBMCs or T cells enriched from blood (not recorded which). The receptor comes from a young man who had recovered from COVID-19. CDR3 nucleotide sequence: TGTGCCAGCAGCCACGGGGGGTGGTCCTACGAGCAGTACTTC. It yields the protein CASSHGGWSYEQYF.